The TCR beta chain described here comes from a study of regulatory T cells in long-lasting Graves disease. Study-level information: Patients newly diagnosed with Graves' had been on antithyroid drugs for under 3 months.

There are a few counts of this clonotype. Relying on iRepertoire HTBI primers and Arm-PCR of CDR3 regions, the team built TCR beta libraries. TCRdb passed the multiplex PCR reads through MiXCR, listing each CDR3 protein once. The sample lists hundreds of thousands of distinct CDR3 sequences, approximately 15% occurring once. Described time point: newly diagnosed GD, antithyroid drugs for less than 3 months. Preparation of the TCR library used RNA extracted from PBMCs. These sequences were also reported in another study, on T cells in Graves' hyperthyroidism and ophthalmopathy. In that study: Uncontrolled infection, other autoimmune disease, pregnancy or lactation led to exclusion. Before onset, ophthalmopathy was predicted by the model a median around 6 months earlier.

The material was peripheral blood mononuclear cells (PBMCs), obtained at new diagnosis, from a patient treated with antithyroid drugs. This clonotype was obtained from a woman younger than 45 with Graves disease.

In nucleotides, the CDR3 is TGTGCCAGCAGCCCACTAGCGGGAAAGGATGAGCAGTTCTTC. This translates into CASSPLAGKDEQFF. This rearrangement joins TRBV14 to TRBJ2-1; TRBD2 aligns across 10 bases. Trimming at V came to 4 bases and at J to 8 bases, leaving 5 bases not matched to a gene. CDR1 and CDR2 (germline): SGHDN, FVKESK. This CDR3 is built from 14 residues. Full variable domain (missing parts from reference TRBV14 and TRBJ2-1): EAGVTQFPSHSVIEKGQTVTLRCDPISGHDNLYWYRRVMGKEIKFLLHFVKESKQDESGMPNNRFLAERTGGTYSTLKVQPAELEDSGVYFCASSPLAGKDEQFFGPGTRLTVL.